Presented here are 27 T cell receptor beta chains from one specimen sequenced in a study of blood T cell repertoires in COVID-19. Using immunoSEQ multiplex PCR, the repertoire was profiled, and TCRdb retains in-frame clones only, with some absent. The sample lists around 150,000 clones, about 85% seen once, with 3% to 3.5% in the top ten. The sequencing sample was made of peripheral blood. These receptors were collected from a human donor with acute or convalescent COVID-19. The donor label of this sample is uncertain.

This clone was counted ten times or more. This sample also contains other DNA sequences that code for the same CDR3. The V call is TRBV27, the J call TRBJ1-6; D gene ambiguous. V was clipped by 3 bases and J by 10 bases, with 7 bases between them. Germline V gene lookup returns CDR1 MNHEY and CDR2 SMNVEV (reference sequence). The CDR3 loop spans 12 amino acids. The CDR3, as DNA: TGTGCCAGCAGTTTGGCGGGATCACCCCTCCACTTT. This encodes CASSLAGSPLHF.

The chain has TRBV7-6 and TRBJ2-3; 7 nucleotides align to TRBD1. Germline-derived CDR1 and CDR2 are SGHVS and FNYEAQ. The ends lost 2 bases at V and 4 bases at J; junction bases unmatched: 9. The CDR3 has 16 amino acids. CDR3: CASSLWSMGQPDTQYF. CDR3 sequence (DNA): TGTGCCAGCAGCTTATGGAGCATGGGACAGCCAGATACGCAGTATTTT. The full variable domain, in which reference TRBV7-6 and TRBJ2-3 provide the parts outside the CDR3, is GAGVSQSPRYKVTKRGQDVALRCDPISGHVSLYWYRQALGQGPEFLTYFNYEAQQDKSGLPNDRFSAERPEGSISTLTIQRTEQRDSAMYRCASSLWSMGQPDTQYFGPGTRLTVL.

This clone occurred a few times. This rearrangement joins TRBV27 to TRBJ1-2; D is undetermined. Trimming removed 7 bases at V and 0 bases at J, with 9 bases between. The CDR3 is 13 amino acids. Germline V gives CDR1 MNHEY, CDR2 SMNVEV (reference sequence). CDR3 loop: CASKPLSNYGYTF. Written as DNA, the CDR3 is TGTGCCAGCAAGCCCTTATCTAACTATGGCTACACCTTC.

In this sample, this clone turned up a few times. CDR3 nucleotide sequence: TGTGCCAGCAGCTTTCCGTCCGGGGACAGGGGTGTGCGTGGCTACACCTTC. It specifies CASSFPSGDRGVRGYTF. V gene TRBV5-6 combines with J gene TRBJ1-2, with 10 bases fitting TRBD1. V shed 2 bases and J 7 bases; nucleotides not matched to a gene: 14. Germline CDR1 reads SGHDT; CDR2 reads YYEEEE. This CDR3 region has 17 residues.

J is TRBJ2-5 and V is TRBV6-5; TRBD2 matches at 8 bases. This CDR3 has 14 residues. Germline values: CDR1 MNHEY, CDR2 SVGAGI. V was clipped by 6 bases and J by 6 bases; unmatched bases: 9. This chain's CDR3 is CASRPPGGEKTQYF. The CDR3 DNA reads TGTGCCAGCAGACCCCCGGGGGGGGAGAAGACCCAGTACTTC.

The rearrangement uses TRBV6-5 and TRBJ2-3; D possibly corresponds to TRBD1 (6 bases). Germline V CDR1 and CDR2: MNHEY, SVGAGI. Trimming took off 6 bases at V and 2 bases at J, with 9 bases between the two ends. The CDR3 has 13 residues. The CDR3 spells CASRDSNTDTQYF. As DNA, the CDR3 is TGTGCCAGCAGGGACAGTAACACAGATACGCAGTATTTT.

The chain recombines TRBV30 with TRBJ1-5; a weak D match, TRBD1 (5 bases). V was trimmed by 7 bases and J by 0 bases, leaving 13 bases between them. From germline, CDR1 is GTSNPN and CDR2 SVGIG (reference sequence). The CDR3 is made up of 14 amino acids. Here the CDR3 reads CASPRGSSNQPQHF. Written as DNA, the CDR3 is TGTGCCTCTCCTCGGGGGAGTAGCAATCAGCCCCAGCATTTT.

V is TRBV30 and J is TRBJ1-5; 9 bases match TRBD1. V shed 3 bases and J 9 bases; nucleotides not matched to a gene: 9. Looked up from germline, CDR1 is GTSNPN and CDR2 is SVGIG (reference sequence). The CDR3 runs 14 residues. CDR3 in amino acids: CAWSAGTGRRPQHF. The CDR3 region has the DNA TGTGCCTGGAGCGCCGGGACAGGGAGACGGCCCCAGCATTTT.

This clone was picked up one time. The chain is built from TRBV5-1 and TRBJ2-2, with 9 nucleotides matching TRBD1. Germline trimming cut 4 bases from V and 5 bases from J; bases unmatched to any gene: 6. There are 15 residues in the CDR3. Germline V gene lookup returns CDR1 SGHRS and CDR2 YFSETQ. The CDR3 here is CASSGQGQGTGELFF. CDR3 DNA sequence: TGCGCCAGCAGCGGACAGGGACAGGGAACCGGGGAGCTGTTTTTT. Drawing the rest from reference TRBV5-1 and TRBJ2-2, the complete variable domain is KAGVTQTPRYLIKTRGQQVTLSCSPISGHRSVSWYQQTPGQGLQFLFEYFSETQRNKGNFPGRFSGRQFSNSRSEMNVSTLELGDSALYLCASSGQGQGTGELFFGEGSRLTVL.

A note on this clone: The junction does not match germline at one end; this may be a read error. Here the CDR3 reads CASSLMAGYDYTF. The CDR3 nucleotides are TGTGCCAGCAGTTTAATGGCAGGCTATGACTACACCTTC. The chain uses TRBV12-3 or TRBV12-4 and TRBJ1-2; unclear D gene. This CDR3 is 13 amino acids long.

V usage is TRBV2 and J usage is TRBJ1-5; 11 bases match TRBD1. The CDR3 contains 14 residues. Germline V gene lookup returns CDR1 SNHLY and CDR2 FYNNEI. V lost 7 bases to trimming and J lost 7 bases; unmatched junction nucleotides: 6. In DNA form, the CDR3 reads TGTGCCAGCACCCTGGGGACAGGGGGGCAGCCCCAGCATTTT. This codes for CASTLGTGGQPQHF.

The rearrangement joins TRBV7-2 to TRBJ1-3; 11 bases agree with TRBD1. V was pared by 4 bases and J by 1 base, with 0 bases of the junction left unmatched. Per germline, CDR1 SGHTA and CDR2 FQGNSA. CDR3 length: 15 amino acids. CDR3 sequence reads: CASSWDRGSGNTIYF. The DNA of the CDR3 is TGTGCCAGCAGCTGGGACAGGGGGTCTGGAAACACCATATATTTT.

V gene TRBV4-1 combines with J gene TRBJ1-4, with TRBD1 matching 11 bases. This CDR3 spans 15 amino acids. V gave up 4 bases and J gave up 2 bases; unmatched junction bases: 0. Germline-derived CDR1 and CDR2 are MGHRA and YSYEKL. This CDR3 reads CASSRTGGTNEKLFF. The CDR3 coding sequence is TGCGCCAGCAGCCGGACAGGGGGCACTAATGAAAAACTGTTTTTT.

This chain uses TRBV7-9 with TRBJ1-5, with 10 bases identical to TRBD1. CDR3 length equals 16 residues. The J segment lost 6 bases and the V segment lost 0 bases, leaving 5 bases of the junction unmatched. Germline V CDR1 and CDR2: SEHNR, FQNEAQ (reference sequence). The CDR3 DNA sequence: TGTGCCAGCAGCTTAGCAGGACAGGGGGTAGGTCAGCCCCAGCATTTT. The encoded protein is CASSLAGQGVGQPQHF.

The sample holds a few counts of this clone. As DNA, the CDR3 is TGCGCCAGCAGCTTGACGGCAGGGGGACACTACGAGCAGTACTTC. Its translation is CASSLTAGGHYEQYF. This chain connects TRBV5-1 to TRBJ2-7; 7 bases agree with TRBD1. The germline V gene encodes CDR1 SGHRS and CDR2 YFSETQ. This CDR3 has 15 residues. Germline trimming cut 1 base from V and 3 bases from J; bases unmatched to any gene: 7.

This chain links TRBV28 with TRBJ1-6, with D uncertain. CDR3 length equals 14 residues. Trimming stripped 2 bases from V and 8 bases from J, with 10 bases between. Looked up from germline, CDR1 is MDHEN and CDR2 is SYDVKM. The CDR3 nucleotides read TGTGCCAGCAGTTTAAGAGGGCATTATTCACCCCTCCACTTT. It is translated as CASSLRGHYSPLHF.

This chain links TRBV11-3 with TRBJ2-7, with 12 bases matching TRBD1. The trim removed 3 bases at V and 2 bases at J, leaving 5 bases unmatched. The CDR3 totals 16 residues. Germline lookup yields CDR1 SGHNT and CDR2 YENEEA. CDR3 sequence reads: CASSLVGTGGAYEQYF. CDR3 nucleotides: TGTGCCAGCAGCTTGGTTGGGACAGGGGGCGCCTACGAGCAGTACTTC.

J is TRBJ2-2 and V is TRBV7-2, with a weak D call TRBD2 (6 bases). Trimming took off 2 bases at V and 1 base at J, with 11 bases between the two ends. Germline V gene lookup returns CDR1 SGHTA and CDR2 FQGNSA. The CDR3 runs to 16 residues. CDR3: CASSLSSRGNTGELFF. DNA of the CDR3: TGTGCCAGCAGCTTAAGTTCGCGGGGGAACACCGGGGAGCTGTTTTTT.

This clone occurred once. The chain recombines TRBV7-2 with TRBJ2-7; no firm D call. The CDR3 extends over 13 amino acids. The germline V gene has CDR1 SGHTA and CDR2 FQGNSA. V was shortened by 3 bases and J by 0 bases, with 6 bases between the two germline ends. CDR3 protein: CASSFSGSYEQYF. CDR3 in DNA: TGTGCCAGCAGCTTCTCGGGCTCCTACGAGCAGTACTTC.

The genes are TRBV27 and TRBJ1-3, with 9 positions matching TRBD1. V was pared by 5 bases and J by 2 bases, with 1 base of the junction left unmatched. Germline values: CDR1 MNHEY, CDR2 SMNVEV (reference sequence). CDR3 length: 14 amino acids. CDR3 sequence: CASSRTGAGNTIYF. CDR3 sequence (DNA): TGTGCCAGCAGTAGGACAGGGGCTGGAAACACCATATATTTT.

This sequence joins TRBV24-1 and TRBJ2-5, with 8 positions matching TRBD2. CDR1 KGHDR and CDR2 SFDVKD come from the germline V gene. The CDR3 runs 16 residues. The trim removed 3 bases at V and 1 base at J, leaving 6 bases unmatched. CDR3 protein: CATSDPLAGTQETQYF. The DNA for the CDR3 is TGTGCCACCAGTGATCCTCTAGCGGGCACCCAAGAGACCCAGTACTTC.

DNA for the CDR3: TGCGCCAGCAGCGCGGGGCTCTCCTCTGGAAACACCATATATTTT. This codes for CASSAGLSSGNTIYF. J is TRBJ1-3 and V is TRBV5-1, with D maybe TRBD1 (5 bases). The V and J ends lost 4 bases and 0 bases respectively, with 11 bases between them. CDR3 size: 15 residues. Germline CDR1 and CDR2: SGHRS and YFSETQ.

V gene TRBV7-9 combines with J gene TRBJ1-5; 8 bases map to TRBD1. Germline loops: CDR1 SEHNR, CDR2 FQNEAQ (reference sequence). CDR3 length equals 13 residues. The trim removed 8 bases at V and 4 bases at J, leaving 4 bases unmatched. CDR3 sequence: CASRTGNNQPQHF. The CDR3 nucleotides are TGTGCCAGCCGGACAGGGAATAATCAGCCCCAGCATTTT.

This rearrangement joins TRBV6-6 to TRBJ2-5; TRBD1 aligns across 10 bases. Losses at the gene ends were 2 bases for V and 2 bases for J; bases not matched to a gene: 5. Germline-derived CDR1 and CDR2 are MNHNY and SVGAGI (reference sequence). The CDR3 runs 16 residues. Here the CDR3 reads CASSYGDRGRQETQYF. Written as DNA, the CDR3 is TGTGCCAGCAGTTACGGGGACAGGGGCCGGCAAGAGACCCAGTACTTC.

The gene calls are TRBV9 and TRBJ1-6; perhaps TRBD1 as D (5 bases). Per the germline V gene, CDR1 is SGDLS and CDR2 is YYNGEE. The CDR3 spans 14 residues. V lost 1 base and J lost 5, with 7 bases in between. The CDR3 reads CASSVQGHNSPLHF. As DNA, the CDR3 is TGTGCCAGCAGCGTACAGGGCCATAATTCACCCCTCCACTTT.

The chain recombines TRBV27 with TRBJ1-6; 7 positions agree with TRBD1. Per the germline V gene, CDR1 is MNHEY and CDR2 is SMNVEV (reference sequence). The CDR3 consists of 16 residues. V gave up 6 bases and J gave up 0 bases; unmatched junction bases: 5. In nucleotides, the CDR3 is TGTGCCAGCAGGACAGGGTCTAGCTCCTATAATTCACCCCTCCACTTT. This translates into CASRTGSSSYNSPLHF.

A note on this clone: An end of the junction differs from the germline gene, which may be a read error. The chain joins TRBV3-1 (or the pseudogene TRBV3-2) to TRBJ2-7; a possible D gene is TRBD2 (7 bases). Germline V gives CDR1 LGHDT, CDR2 YNNKEL (reference sequence). This CDR3 is 12 amino acids long. The CDR3 DNA sequence: TGTGCCAGCAGCCATTTCCCCGGGGGGCCAACCTTC. This sequence encodes CASSHFPGGPTF.